This TCR beta chain appears in the sequencing data of a study of blood T cell repertoires in COVID-19. Study-level background: Acute-phase and convalescent COVID-19 samples originated in the United States, Italy and Spain.

Using immunoSEQ multiplex PCR, the repertoire was profiled, and TCRdb retains in-frame clones only, with some absent. The sample carries about 320,000 clones, 86% recorded once. In germline, CDR1 is SGHNT, CDR2 YYREEE (reference sequence). This CDR3 contains 13 residues. Trimming pared 0 bases from V and 5 bases from J, leaving 9 bases between. This sequence joins TRBV5-4 and TRBJ2-7, with a weak D call TRBD2 (5 bases). Sequencing was performed on peripheral blood. This receptor was taken from a woman aged 45-65 years with acute or convalescent COVID-19. CDR3: CASSLGRGNEQYF. CDR3 nucleotides: TGTGCCAGCAGCTTGGGTCGGGGAAACGAGCAGTACTTC. The full variable domain, with the rest looked up from reference TRBV5-4 and TRBJ2-7, is ETGVTQSPTHLIKTRGQQVTLRCSSQSGHNTVSWYQQALGQGPQFIFQYYREEENGRGNFPPRFSGLQFPNYSSELNVNALELDDSALYLCASSLGRGNEQYFGPGTRLTVT.